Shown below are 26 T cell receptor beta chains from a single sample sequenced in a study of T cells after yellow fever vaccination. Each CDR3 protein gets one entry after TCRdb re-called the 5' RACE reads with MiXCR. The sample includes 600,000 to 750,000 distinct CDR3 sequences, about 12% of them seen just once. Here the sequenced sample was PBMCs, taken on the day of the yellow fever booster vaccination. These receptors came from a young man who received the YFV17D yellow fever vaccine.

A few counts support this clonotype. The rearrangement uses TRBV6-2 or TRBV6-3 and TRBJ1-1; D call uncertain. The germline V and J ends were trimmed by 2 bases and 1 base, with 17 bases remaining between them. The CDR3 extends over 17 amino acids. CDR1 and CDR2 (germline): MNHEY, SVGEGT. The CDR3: CASSYRWIFEGNTEAFF. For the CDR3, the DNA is TGTGCCAGCAGTTACCGATGGATTTTCGAGGGGAACACTGAAGCTTTCTTT.

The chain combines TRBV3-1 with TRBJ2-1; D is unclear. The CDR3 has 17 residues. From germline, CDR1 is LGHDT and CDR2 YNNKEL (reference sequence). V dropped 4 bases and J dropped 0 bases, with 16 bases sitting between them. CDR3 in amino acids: CASSRSTDASSYNEQFF. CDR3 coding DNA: TGTGCCAGCAGCCGCTCGACCGACGCGAGCTCCTACAATGAGCAGTTCTTC.

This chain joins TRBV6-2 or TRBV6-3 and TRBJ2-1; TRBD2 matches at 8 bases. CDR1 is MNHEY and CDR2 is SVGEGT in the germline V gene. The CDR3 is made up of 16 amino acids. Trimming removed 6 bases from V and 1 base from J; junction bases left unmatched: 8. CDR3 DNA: TGTGCCAGCAGCCTACTAGCGGTCACATCCTACAATGAGCAGTTCTTC. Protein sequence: CASSLLAVTSYNEQFF.

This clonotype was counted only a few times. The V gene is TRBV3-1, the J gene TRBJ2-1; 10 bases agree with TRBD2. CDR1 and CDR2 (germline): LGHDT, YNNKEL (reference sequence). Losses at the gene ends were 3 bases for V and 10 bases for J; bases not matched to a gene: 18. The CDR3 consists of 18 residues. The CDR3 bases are TGTGCCAGCAGCCAGAACGGTGGTCGGCTAGCGGGAGTTGGCGAGCAGTTCTTC. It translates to CASSQNGGRLAGVGEQFF.

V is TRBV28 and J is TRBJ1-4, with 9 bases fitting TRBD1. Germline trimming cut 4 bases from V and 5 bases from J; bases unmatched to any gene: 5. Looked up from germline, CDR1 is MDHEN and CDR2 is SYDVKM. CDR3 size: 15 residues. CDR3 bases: TGTGCCAGCAGTTCCCCGACAGGGGGGAATGAAAAACTGTTTTTT. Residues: CASSSPTGGNEKLFF.

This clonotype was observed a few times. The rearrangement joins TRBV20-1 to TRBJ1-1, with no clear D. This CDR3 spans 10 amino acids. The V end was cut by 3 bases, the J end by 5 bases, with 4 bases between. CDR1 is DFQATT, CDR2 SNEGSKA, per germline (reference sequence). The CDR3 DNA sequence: TGCAGTGCTAGGAGGACTGAAGCTTTCTTT. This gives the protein CSARRTEAFF.

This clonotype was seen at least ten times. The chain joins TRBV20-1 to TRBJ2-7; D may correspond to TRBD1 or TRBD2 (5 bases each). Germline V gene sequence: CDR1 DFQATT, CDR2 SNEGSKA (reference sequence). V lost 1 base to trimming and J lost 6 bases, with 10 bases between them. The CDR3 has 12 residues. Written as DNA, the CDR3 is TGCAGTGCTAGAGCCGAGGGGTTCGAGCAGTACTTC. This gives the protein CSARAEGFEQYF.

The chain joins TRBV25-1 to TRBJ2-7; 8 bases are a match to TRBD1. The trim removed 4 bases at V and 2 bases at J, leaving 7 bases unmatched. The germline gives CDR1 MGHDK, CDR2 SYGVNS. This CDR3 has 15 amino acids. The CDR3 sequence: CASSGTGGSAYEQYF. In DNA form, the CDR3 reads TGTGCCAGCAGTGGAACAGGGGGTTCTGCCTACGAGCAGTACTTC.

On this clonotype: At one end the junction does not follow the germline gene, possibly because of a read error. CDR3 amino acids: CASREVGQGGEKLFF. The CDR3, as DNA: TGTGCCAGCAGAGAAGTTGGACAGGGAGGTGAAAAACTGTTTTTT. The chain is built from TRBV6-1 and TRBJ1-4, with 8 bases identical to TRBD1. This CDR3 region has 15 residues. Germline CDR1 reads MNHNS; CDR2 reads SASEGT.

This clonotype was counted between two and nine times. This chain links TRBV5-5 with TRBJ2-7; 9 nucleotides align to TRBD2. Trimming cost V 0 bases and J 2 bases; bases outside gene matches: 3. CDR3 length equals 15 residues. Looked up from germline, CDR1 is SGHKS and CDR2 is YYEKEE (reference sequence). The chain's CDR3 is CASSLAVAGAYEQYF. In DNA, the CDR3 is TGTGCCAGCAGCTTGGCCGTAGCGGGGGCCTACGAGCAGTACTTC.

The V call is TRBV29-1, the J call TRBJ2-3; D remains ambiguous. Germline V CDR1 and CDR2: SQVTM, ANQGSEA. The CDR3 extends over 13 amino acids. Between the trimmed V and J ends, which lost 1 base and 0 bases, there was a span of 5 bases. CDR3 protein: CSVEVTSTDTQYF. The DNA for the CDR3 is TGCAGCGTTGAAGTTACTAGCACAGATACGCAGTATTTT.

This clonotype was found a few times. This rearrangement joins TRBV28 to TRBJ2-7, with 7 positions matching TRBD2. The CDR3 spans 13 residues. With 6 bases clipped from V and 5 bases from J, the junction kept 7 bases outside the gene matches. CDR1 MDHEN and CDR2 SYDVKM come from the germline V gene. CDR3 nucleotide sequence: TGTGCCAGCAGGCCAGCGGGGCCGCACGAGCAGTACTTC. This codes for CASRPAGPHEQYF.

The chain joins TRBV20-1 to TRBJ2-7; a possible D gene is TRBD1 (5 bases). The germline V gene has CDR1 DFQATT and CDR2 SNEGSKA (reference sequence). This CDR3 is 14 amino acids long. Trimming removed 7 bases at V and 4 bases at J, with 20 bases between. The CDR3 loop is CSVGRGLAGYEQYF. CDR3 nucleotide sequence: TGCAGTGTGGGGCGAGGATTGGCAGGGTACGAGCAGTACTTC.

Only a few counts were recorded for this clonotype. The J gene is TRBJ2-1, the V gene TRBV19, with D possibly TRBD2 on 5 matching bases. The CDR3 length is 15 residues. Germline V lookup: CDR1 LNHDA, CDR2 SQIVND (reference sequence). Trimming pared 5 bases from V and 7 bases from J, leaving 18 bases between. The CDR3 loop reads CASSWDLATLNEQFF. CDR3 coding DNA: TGTGCCAGTAGTTGGGATCTAGCAACGTTGAATGAGCAGTTCTTC.

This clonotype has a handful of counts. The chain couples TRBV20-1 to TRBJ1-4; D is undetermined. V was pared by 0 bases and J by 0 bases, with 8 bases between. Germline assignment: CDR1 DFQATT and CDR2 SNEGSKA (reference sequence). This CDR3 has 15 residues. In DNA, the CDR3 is TGCAGTGCTAGAGATGTGGAGTCAACTAATGAAAAACTGTTTTTT. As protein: CSARDVESTNEKLFF.

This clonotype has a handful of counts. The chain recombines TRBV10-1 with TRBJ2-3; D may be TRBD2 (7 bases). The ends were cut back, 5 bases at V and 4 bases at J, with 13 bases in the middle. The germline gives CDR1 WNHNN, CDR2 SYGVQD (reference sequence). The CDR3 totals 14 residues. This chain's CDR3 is CASSRGAGADTQYF. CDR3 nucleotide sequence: TGCGCCAGCAGTCGGGGGGCTGGGGCAGATACGCAGTATTTT.

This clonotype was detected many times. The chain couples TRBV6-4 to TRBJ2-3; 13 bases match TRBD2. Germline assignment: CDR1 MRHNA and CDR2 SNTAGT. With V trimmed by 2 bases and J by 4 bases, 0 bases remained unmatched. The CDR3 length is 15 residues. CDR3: CASSDGTSGADTQYF. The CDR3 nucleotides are TGTGCCAGCAGTGACGGGACTAGCGGGGCAGATACGCAGTATTTT.

The CDR3 loop is CASSQVPGPEAFF. The DNA of the CDR3 is TGTGCCAGCAGCCAAGTCCCAGGGCCCGAAGCTTTCTTT. The rearrangement uses TRBV3-1 and TRBJ1-1; D is perhaps TRBD1 (5 bases). This CDR3 contains 13 residues. V gave up 1 base and J gave up 8 bases, with 11 bases separating them. The germline CDR1 and CDR2 sequences are LGHDT and YNNKEL (reference sequence).

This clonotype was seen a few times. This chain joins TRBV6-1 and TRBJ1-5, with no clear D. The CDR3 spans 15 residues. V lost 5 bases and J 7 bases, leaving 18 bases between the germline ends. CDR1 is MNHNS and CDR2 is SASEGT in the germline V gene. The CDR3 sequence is CASSRLGRSGQPQHF. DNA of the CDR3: TGTGCCAGCAGTCGACTTGGACGTAGCGGGCAGCCCCAGCATTTT.

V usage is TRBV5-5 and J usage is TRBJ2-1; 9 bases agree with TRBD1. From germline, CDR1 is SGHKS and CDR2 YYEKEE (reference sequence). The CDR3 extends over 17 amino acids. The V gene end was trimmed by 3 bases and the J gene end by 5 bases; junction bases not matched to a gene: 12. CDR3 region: CASSWGEQGALDNEQFF. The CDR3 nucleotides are TGTGCCAGCAGCTGGGGGGAACAGGGGGCGCTCGACAATGAGCAGTTCTTC.

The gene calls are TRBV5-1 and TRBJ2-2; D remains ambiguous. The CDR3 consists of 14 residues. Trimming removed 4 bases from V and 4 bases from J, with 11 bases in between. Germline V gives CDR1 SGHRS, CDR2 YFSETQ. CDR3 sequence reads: CASSRIGATGELFF. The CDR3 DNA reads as TGCGCCAGCAGCCGAATCGGAGCCACCGGGGAGCTGTTTTTT.

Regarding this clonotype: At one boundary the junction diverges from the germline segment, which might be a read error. The CDR3 loop reads CASSLASDEILFF. As DNA, the CDR3 is TGTGCCAGCAGCTTGGCGTCGGATGAAATACTGTTTTTT. The gene calls are TRBV5-5 and TRBJ1-4; D remains ambiguous. The CDR3 runs 13 residues. CDR1 SGHKS and CDR2 YYEKEE come from the germline V gene (reference sequence).

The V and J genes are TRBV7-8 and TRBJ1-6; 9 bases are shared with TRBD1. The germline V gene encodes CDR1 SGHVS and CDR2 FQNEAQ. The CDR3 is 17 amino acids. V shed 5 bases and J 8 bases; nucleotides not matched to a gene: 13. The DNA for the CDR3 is TGTGCCAGCAGCCAGACTTATGGGACAGGGAGCTATTCACCCCTCCACTTT. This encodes CASSQTYGTGSYSPLHF.

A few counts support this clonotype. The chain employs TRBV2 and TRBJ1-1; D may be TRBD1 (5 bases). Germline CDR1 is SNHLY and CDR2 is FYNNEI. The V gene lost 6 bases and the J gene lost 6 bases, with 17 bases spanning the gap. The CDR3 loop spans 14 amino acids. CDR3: CASSRTGQGAEAFF. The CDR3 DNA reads TGTGCCAGCAGCCGGACGGGGCAGGGAGCTGAAGCTTTCTTT. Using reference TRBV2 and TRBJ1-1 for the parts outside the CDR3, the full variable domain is EPEVTQTPSHQVTQMGQEVILRCVPISNHLYFYWYRQILGQKVEFLVSFYNNEISEKSEIFDDQFSVERPDGSNFTLKIRSTKLEDSAMYFCASSRTGQGAEAFFGQGTRLTVV.

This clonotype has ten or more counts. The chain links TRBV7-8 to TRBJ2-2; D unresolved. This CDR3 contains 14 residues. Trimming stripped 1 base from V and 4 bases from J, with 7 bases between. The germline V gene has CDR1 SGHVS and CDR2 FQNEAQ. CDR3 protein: CASSLVGATGELFF. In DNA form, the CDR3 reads TGTGCCAGCAGCTTAGTTGGCGCCACCGGGGAGCTGTTTTTT.

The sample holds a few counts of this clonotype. The CDR3 is CASSLPGTSGRGKEQFF. DNA for the CDR3: TGTGCCAGCAGTTTGCCCGGGACTAGCGGGAGGGGGAAGGAGCAGTTCTTC. This chain connects TRBV28 to TRBJ2-1; 16 positions match TRBD2. The germline V gene has CDR1 MDHEN and CDR2 SYDVKM. The CDR3 sequence is 17 residues long. The V gene end was trimmed by 3 bases and the J gene end by 10 bases; junction bases not matched to a gene: 9.